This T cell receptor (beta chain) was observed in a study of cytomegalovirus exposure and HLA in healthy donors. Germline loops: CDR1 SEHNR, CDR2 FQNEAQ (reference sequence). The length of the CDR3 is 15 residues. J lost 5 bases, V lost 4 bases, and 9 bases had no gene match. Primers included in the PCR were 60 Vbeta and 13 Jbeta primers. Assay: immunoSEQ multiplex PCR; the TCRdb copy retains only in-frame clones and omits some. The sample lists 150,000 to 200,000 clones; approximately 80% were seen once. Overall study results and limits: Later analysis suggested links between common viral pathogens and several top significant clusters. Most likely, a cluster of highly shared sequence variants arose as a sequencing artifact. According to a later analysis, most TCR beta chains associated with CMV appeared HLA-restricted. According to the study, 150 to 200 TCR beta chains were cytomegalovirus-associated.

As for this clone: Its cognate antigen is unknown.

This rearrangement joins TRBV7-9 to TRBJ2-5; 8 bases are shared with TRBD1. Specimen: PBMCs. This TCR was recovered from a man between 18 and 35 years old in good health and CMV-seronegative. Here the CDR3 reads CASSSYSGGWETQYF. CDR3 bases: TGTGCCAGCAGCTCCTACTCAGGGGGCTGGGAGACCCAGTACTTC.